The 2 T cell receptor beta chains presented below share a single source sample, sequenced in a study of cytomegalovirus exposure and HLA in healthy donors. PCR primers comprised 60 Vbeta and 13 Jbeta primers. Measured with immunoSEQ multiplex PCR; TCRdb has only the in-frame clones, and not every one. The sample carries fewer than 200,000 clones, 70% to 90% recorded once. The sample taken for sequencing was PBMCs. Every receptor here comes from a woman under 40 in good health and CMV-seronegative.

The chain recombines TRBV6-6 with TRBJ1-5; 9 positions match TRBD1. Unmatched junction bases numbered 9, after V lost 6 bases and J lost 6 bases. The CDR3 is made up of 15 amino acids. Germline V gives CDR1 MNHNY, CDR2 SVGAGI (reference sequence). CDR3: CASRIWTGEGQPQHF. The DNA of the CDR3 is TGTGCCAGCAGAATATGGACAGGGGAGGGTCAGCCCCAGCATTTT.

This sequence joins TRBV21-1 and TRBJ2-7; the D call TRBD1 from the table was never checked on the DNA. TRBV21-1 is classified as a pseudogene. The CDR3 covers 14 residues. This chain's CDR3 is CASSTGQGSYEQYF. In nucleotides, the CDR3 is TGTGCCAGCAGCACCGGACAGGGATCCTACGAGCAGTACTTC.